This is a list of T cell receptor beta chains from one sample in a study of neurological immune-mediated disorders. TCRdb reanalysed the 5' RACE reads using MiXCR and keeps one entry per CDR3 protein. The table lists around 40,000 distinct CDR3 sequences, 7.2% of them singletons. Sequences were obtained from CD4+ T cells from blood. The receptors derive from a man in his fifties in good health. The CDR3 runs from the conserved cysteine through the conserved F or W. The order of the fields is V gene, J gene, D gene, clone size, CDR3 protein, CDR3 DNA. D genes are given only for firm matches. The listing skips clone size in some rows; elsewhere it reads once, few, many or a size class.

>TRBV19|TRBJ2-2|NA|many
CASSTHTGPTGELFF
TGTGCCTCCTCCACCCATACAGGGCCCACCGGGGAGCTGTTTTTT
>TRBV20-1|TRBJ2-6|NA|few
CSARDLRYGANVLTF
TGCAGTGCTAGAGATTTGAGGTATGGGGCCAACGTCCTGACTTTC
>TRBV7-2|TRBJ2-3|TRBD2|many
CASSSAAGGGSTDTQYF
TGTGCCAGCAGCTCCGCAGCGGGAGGAGGTAGCACAGATACGCAGTATTTT
>TRBV20-1|TRBJ2-1|TRBD1|NA
CSARSDRGNEQFF
TGCAGTGCTAGATCCGACAGGGGCAATGAGCAGTTCTTC
>TRBV5-1|TRBJ2-2|TRBD2|many
CASSTGTSGMAGELFF
TGCGCCAGCAGCACCGGGACTAGCGGGATGGCCGGGGAGCTGTTTTTT
>TRBV6-2/TRBV6-3|TRBJ2-1|NA|many
CASSSDRSLRRANEQFF
TGTGCCAGCAGTTCAGACAGGTCCTTGAGGAGGGCCAATGAGCAGTTCTTC
>TRBV6-2/TRBV6-3|TRBJ1-2|TRBD1|many
CASSRTGNYGYTF
TGTGCCAGCAGTCGGACAGGGAACTATGGCTACACCTTC
>TRBV20-1|TRBJ2-7|NA|many
CSAKDGRSSHEQYF
TGCAGTGCGAAGGACGGTAGAAGTTCTCACGAGCAGTACTTC
>TRBV15|TRBJ2-1|TRBD2|few
CATSIRGGAYNEQFF
TGTGCCACCAGCATTCGGGGGGGGGCCTACAATGAGCAGTTCTTC
>TRBV20-1|TRBJ1-5|NA|many
CSAIKTATNQPQHF
TGCAGTGCAATAAAGACCGCGACTAATCAGCCCCAGCATTTT
>TRBV28|TRBJ2-7|TRBD2|many
CASSLVTSGRGEQYF
TGTGCCAGCAGTTTAGTAACTAGCGGGAGGGGTGAGCAGTACTTC
>TRBV28|TRBJ1-6|NA|medium-sized
CASSPPLVKPLHF
TGTGCCAGCAGTCCCCCCCTGGTGAAACCCCTCCACTTT
>TRBV20-1|TRBJ2-1|TRBD2|many
CSAPTAGEGNEQFF
TGCAGTGCCCCAACAGCGGGAGAGGGGAATGAGCAGTTCTTC
>TRBV2|TRBJ2-3|NA|many
CASSGPQEGQQSTDTQYF
TGTGCCAGCAGTGGGCCCCAAGAGGGACAACAAAGCACAGATACGCAGTATTTT
>TRBV20-1|TRBJ2-5|NA|many
CSARGRRGYQETQYF
TGCAGTGCTAGGGGCAGGAGGGGGTACCAAGAGACCCAGTACTTC
>TRBV20-1|TRBJ2-5|TRBD2|many
CSARTTGLAGMYQETQYF
TGCAGTGCTCGGACCACGGGACTAGCGGGAATGTACCAAGAGACCCAGTACTTC
>TRBV5-6|TRBJ2-1|TRBD1|many
CASSFVSGTGGKGSYNEQFF
TGTGCCAGCAGCTTCGTGAGCGGGACAGGGGGTAAGGGCTCCTACAATGAGCAGTTCTTC
>TRBV6-6|TRBJ1-5|NA|many
CASRAGTGINQPQHF
TGTGCCAGCAGGGCCGGGACCGGAATAAATCAGCCCCAGCATTTT